This record covers a single T cell receptor (beta chain). Its antigen is not identified. This sample was included in a study of blood T cells in healthy people across ages. With a J-beta primer mix and a sample-barcoded 5' primer, a second PCR ran roughly 6 to 11 cycles. Each CDR3 protein gets one entry after TCRdb re-called the 5' RACE reads with MiXCR. The sample yields 700,000 to 950,000 distinct CDR3 sequences, 58% seen once. Findings of the study overall: CMV status of donors was not determined, possibly confounding expanded clonotype changes. It was held that the diversity estimates obtained from one million T cells were underestimates.

The CDR3 contains 15 residues. CDR1 is DFQATT, CDR2 SNEGSKA, per germline (reference sequence). Each sample had at least 6 million PBMCs isolated. Total RNA, at least 5.5 micrograms per sample, was extracted from PBMCs. The sequence came from a man aged 25 to 40 in good health. Input material: blood. This chain connects TRBV20-1 to TRBJ2-4, with D possibly being TRBD2 (6 bases). The J call is in doubt because the DNA end fits TRBJ2-7 better. Here the CDR3 reads CSARDEEGSSYEQYF. The CDR3 region has the DNA TGCAGTGCTAGAGATGAGGAGGGGAGCTCCTACGAGCAGTACTTC.